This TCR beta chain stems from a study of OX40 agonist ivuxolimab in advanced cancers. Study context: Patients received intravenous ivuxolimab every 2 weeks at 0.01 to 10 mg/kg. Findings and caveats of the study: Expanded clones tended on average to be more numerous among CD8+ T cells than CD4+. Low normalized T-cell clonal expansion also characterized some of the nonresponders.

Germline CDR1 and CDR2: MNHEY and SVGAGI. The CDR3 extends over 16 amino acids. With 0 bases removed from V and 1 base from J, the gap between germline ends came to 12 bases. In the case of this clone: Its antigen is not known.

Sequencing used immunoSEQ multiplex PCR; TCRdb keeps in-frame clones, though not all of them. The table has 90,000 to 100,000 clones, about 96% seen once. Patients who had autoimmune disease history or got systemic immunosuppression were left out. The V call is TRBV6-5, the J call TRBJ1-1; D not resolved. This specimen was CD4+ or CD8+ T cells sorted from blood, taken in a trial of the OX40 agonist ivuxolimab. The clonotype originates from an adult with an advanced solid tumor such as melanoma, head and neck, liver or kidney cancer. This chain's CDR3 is CASSYSTIEGNTEAFF. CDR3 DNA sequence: TGTGCCAGCAGTTACTCCACGATAGAGGGGAACACTGAAGCTTTCTTT.